This T cell receptor (beta chain) is from a study of blood T cell repertoires in COVID-19. In the study overall: Spain, Italy and the United States supplied samples that represented acute and convalescent COVID-19. From T cells, B-cell-depleted T cells, or PBMCs came the material, which was cDNA or gDNA.

In the original workflow: By means of reference gene primer amplification, nucleated cell counts were estimated. The protocol was immunoSEQ multiplex PCR, while the TCRdb copy is restricted to in-frame clones and leaves out a portion. V and J calls and clone size are those listed in that table; D and trimming were worked out from the DNA. The data hold over 110,000 clones, with 88% observed a single time. Trimming took off 3 bases at V and 4 bases at J, with 9 bases between the two ends. This CDR3 region has 14 residues. Germline V gene sequence: CDR1 SEHNR, CDR2 FQNEAQ (reference sequence). The chain joins TRBV7-9 to TRBJ2-2; perhaps TRBD1 as D (5 bases). The sample comprised peripheral blood. The TCR originated in a human donor in a cohort sampled during active COVID-19. The CDR3 DNA reads TGTGCCAGCAGCTTGAGGCAGGGCACCGGGGAGCTGTTTTTT. It translates to CASSLRQGTGELFF. Looking up the rest from reference TRBV7-9 and TRBJ2-2 gives the full variable domain: DTGVSQNPRHKITKRGQNVTFRCDPISEHNRLYWYRQTLGQGPEFLTYFQNEAQLEKSRLLSDRFSAERPKGSFSTLEIQRTEQGDSAMYLCASSLRQGTGELFFGEGSRLTVL.